These 20 T cell receptor beta chains share one sample of origin, sequenced in a study of blood T cell repertoires in COVID-19. Produced via immunoSEQ multiplex PCR; TCRdb's table is partial and in-frame only. Of some 190,000 clones detected, 65% to 85% appear once; the ten largest clones hold 3% to 3.5%. Sequenced sample: PBMCs or T cells enriched from blood (not recorded which). The receptors derive from a woman in her 30s who had been exposed to COVID-19.

This sequence joins TRBV10-1 and TRBJ1-2, with 8 nucleotides matching TRBD1. Trimming took 4 bases from V and 4 from J; bases not matched to a gene: 8. This CDR3 is built from 15 residues. CDR1 and CDR2 (germline): WNHNN, SYGVQD (reference sequence). Written as DNA, the CDR3 is TGCGCCAGCAGTGCATCCGTGGGGACAGGCTATGGCTACACCTTC. This sequence encodes CASSASVGTGYGYTF.

This chain connects TRBV9 to TRBJ2-5; 14 nucleotides align to TRBD2. Trimming cost V 4 bases and J 2 bases; bases outside gene matches: 4. Per the germline V gene, CDR1 is SGDLS and CDR2 is YYNGEE. This CDR3 region has 16 residues. CDR3 DNA sequence: TGTGCCAGCAGCCCCCGACTAGCGGGGGGGCAAGAGACCCAGTACTTC. This encodes CASSPRLAGGQETQYF.

This clone is a singleton in its sample. The V gene is TRBV18, the J gene TRBJ2-3; D might be TRBD1 (5 bases). Trimming shortened V by 5 bases and J by 3 bases, and 9 bases separated the two germline ends. CDR3 length: 13 amino acids. Germline loops: CDR1 KGHSH, CDR2 LQKENI. CDR3 in DNA: TGTGCCAGCTCAACGACAGTGACAGATACGCAGTATTTT. Amino acids: CASSTTVTDTQYF.

The chain recombines TRBV11-2 with TRBJ2-5, with D perhaps matching TRBD2 (6 bases). Trimming left V 3 bases short and J 3 bases short, with 11 bases between. Germline CDR1 reads SGHAT; CDR2 reads FQNNGV. The length of the CDR3 is 14 residues. The CDR3 nucleotides read TGTGCCAGCAGCTTGAGACTAGGTGAAGAGACCCAGTACTTC. This codes for CASSLRLGEETQYF.

The V call is TRBV2, the J call TRBJ1-4, with 9 bases aligning to TRBD1. V dropped 3 bases and J dropped 7; count of bases not matched to a gene: 6. Germline CDR1 and CDR2: SNHLY and FYNNEI. The CDR3 sequence is 15 residues long. CDR3 loop: CASSDWGQGSEKLFF. The CDR3 coding sequence is TGTGCCAGCAGTGACTGGGGACAGGGAAGTGAAAAACTGTTTTTT.

The chain employs TRBV19 and TRBJ2-3, with D unresolved. CDR1 is LNHDA, CDR2 SQIVND, per germline (reference sequence). With 3 bases removed from V and 6 bases from J, the gap between germline ends came to 7 bases. CDR3 length: 12 amino acids. CDR3: CASSIARDTQYF. The CDR3 region has the DNA TGTGCCAGTAGTATCGCGAGGGATACGCAGTATTTT. Supplemented by reference TRBV19 and TRBJ2-3, the full variable domain reads DGGITQSPKYLFRKEGQNVTLSCEQNLNHDAMYWYRQDPGQGLRLIYYSQIVNDFQKGDIAEGYSVSREKKESFPLTVTSAQKNPTAFYLCASSIARDTQYFGPGTRLTVL.

The chain has TRBV6-2 or TRBV6-3 and TRBJ1-2, with D hard to call. Trimming stripped 6 bases from V and 4 bases from J, with 9 bases between. Germline loops: CDR1 MNHEY, CDR2 SVGEGT. This CDR3 is built from 12 residues. CDR3 coding DNA: TGTGCCAGCAGCTTCACCAGCTATGGCTACACCTTC. This gives the protein CASSFTSYGYTF.

The chain combines TRBV5-6 with TRBJ2-7; TRBD2 might be the D (6 bases). The V end lost 3 bases, the J end lost 2 bases, and 12 bases lay between the germline ends. This CDR3 spans 14 amino acids. In germline, CDR1 is SGHDT, CDR2 YYEEEE. The CDR3 spells CASSWRAATYEQYF. CDR3 nucleotide sequence: TGTGCCAGCAGCTGGAGGGCGGCAACCTACGAGCAGTACTTC.

The chain recombines TRBV7-2 with TRBJ1-3; D is ambiguous. V lost 1 base to trimming and J lost 0 bases, with 7 bases between them. The CDR3 has 15 residues. CDR1 is SGHTA and CDR2 is FQGNSA in the germline V gene. CDR3 DNA sequence: TGTGCCAGCAGCTTAGTTCCAGACTCTGGAAACACCATATATTTT. As protein: CASSLVPDSGNTIYF.

The V call is TRBV4-1, the J call TRBJ2-1, with a tentative D call TRBD1 (6 bases). Germline CDR1 reads MGHRA; CDR2 reads YSYEKL. With 3 bases removed from V and 8 bases from J, the gap between germline ends came to 20 bases. The CDR3 is 16 amino acids. The CDR3 DNA reads as TGCGCCAGCAGCCAGAGGACGCTAGCTGGGGGCCATGAGCAGTTCTTC. Encoded protein: CASSQRTLAGGHEQFF.

V and J are TRBV30 and TRBJ1-4; possible D gene TRBD1, 6 bases. V lost 3 bases to trimming and J lost 6 bases, with 11 bases between them. There are 13 residues in the CDR3. Germline lookup yields CDR1 GTSNPN and CDR2 SVGIG (reference sequence). CDR3 residues: CAWRGRGDEKLFF. The CDR3 coding sequence is TGTGCCTGGAGGGGCAGGGGCGATGAAAAACTGTTTTTT.

In this sample, this clone turned up a few times. The V call is TRBV6-5, the J call TRBJ1-2; TRBD1 matches at 9 bases. The V gene end was trimmed by 10 bases and the J gene end by 6 bases; junction bases not matched to a gene: 6. The CDR3 is 12 amino acids. Germline V CDR1 and CDR2: MNHEY, SVGAGI. The CDR3 is CATDRGLDGYTF. CDR3 coding DNA: TGTGCCACTGACAGGGGGTTGGATGGCTACACCTTC.

This clone was picked up one time. The rearrangement uses TRBV18 and TRBJ2-6; D is unclear. Trimming pared 1 base from V and 4 bases from J, leaving 8 bases between. This CDR3 comprises 15 residues. The germline V gene has CDR1 KGHSH and CDR2 LQKENI. CDR3 region: CASSPRREGANVLTF. CDR3 sequence (DNA): TGTGCCAGCTCACCACGCCGTGAGGGGGCCAACGTCCTGACTTTC.

The chain joins TRBV4-3 to TRBJ1-1; 7 nucleotides agree with TRBD1. V was pared by 0 bases and J by 4 bases, with 8 bases of the junction left unmatched. The germline CDR1 and CDR2 sequences are LGHNA and YSLEER. The CDR3 totals 16 residues. CDR3 sequence: CASSQDPRGQGTEAFF. CDR3 DNA sequence: TGCGCCAGCAGCCAAGATCCGAGGGGGCAAGGCACTGAAGCTTTCTTT.

This clone appeared once. The CDR3 spells CASSQEGGEKLFF. The CDR3 DNA reads as TGTGCCAGCAGCCAAGAAGGAGGTGAAAAACTGTTTTTT. The V and J genes are TRBV3-1 (or the pseudogene TRBV3-2) and TRBJ1-4; D remains ambiguous. Germline V lookup: CDR1 LGHDT, CDR2 YNNKEL (reference sequence). V was trimmed by 0 bases and J by 7 bases, leaving 6 bases between them. This CDR3 contains 13 residues.

This clone has only a few counts. The gene calls are TRBV10-3 and TRBJ1-1; the match to TRBD1 covers 7 bases. This CDR3 has 18 residues. J was trimmed by 4 bases and V by 0 bases; bases with no gene match: 14. Germline values: CDR1 ENHRY, CDR2 SYGVKD. The CDR3 bases are TGTGCCATCAGTGAGTCTAATCGGCGGGCGCAGGGGGGCACTGAAGCTTTCTTT. It encodes CAISESNRRAQGGTEAFF.

The chain has TRBV4-1 and TRBJ2-3; 9 bases fit TRBD2. V was clipped by 4 bases and J by 1 base; unmatched bases: 6. Germline V CDR1 and CDR2: MGHRA, YSYEKL. The CDR3 covers 16 residues. CDR3 nucleotides: TGCGCCAGCAGCCTTGGTGGCGGGGGGGGCACAGATACGCAGTATTTT. Protein sequence: CASSLGGGGGTDTQYF.

CDR3 loop: CASSPSELIYYEQYF. As DNA, the CDR3 is TGTGCCAGCAGCCCATCCGAGCTCATCTACTACGAGCAGTACTTC. The gene calls are TRBV9 and TRBJ2-7; D ambiguous. Germline V gives CDR1 SGDLS, CDR2 YYNGEE. The CDR3 runs to 15 residues. Trimming removed 4 bases at V and 3 bases at J, with 17 bases between.

V usage is TRBV27 and J usage is TRBJ2-7; D might be TRBD1 (5 bases). The CDR3 consists of 13 residues. The germline V and J ends were trimmed by 0 bases and 5 bases, with 8 bases remaining between them. CDR1 MNHEY and CDR2 SMNVEV come from the germline V gene (reference sequence). CDR3 residues: CASSLSGVHEQYF. Here the CDR3 DNA reads TGTGCCAGCAGTTTATCAGGGGTCCACGAGCAGTACTTC.

CDR3 nucleotide sequence: TGTGCCAGCACCCAACAGGGCCCCCAAGAGACCCAGTACTTC. Protein: CASTQQGPQETQYF. The J gene is TRBJ2-5, the V gene TRBV28, with a weak D call TRBD1 (6 bases). The CDR3 has 14 amino acids. Trimming removed 7 bases at V and 1 base at J, with 13 bases between. CDR1 is MDHEN, CDR2 SYDVKM, per germline.